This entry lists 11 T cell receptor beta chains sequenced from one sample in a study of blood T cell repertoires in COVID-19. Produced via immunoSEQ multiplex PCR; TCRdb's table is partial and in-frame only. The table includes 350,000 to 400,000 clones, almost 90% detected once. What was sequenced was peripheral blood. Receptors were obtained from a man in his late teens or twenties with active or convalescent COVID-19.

CDR3 sequence: CASSQGSAYEQYF. The DNA of the CDR3 is TGCGCCAGCAGCCAAGGCAGCGCCTACGAGCAGTACTTC. The chain uses TRBV4-1 and TRBJ2-7; no clear D. CDR1 and CDR2 (germline): MGHRA, YSYEKL. The CDR3 covers 13 residues. The V end was cut by 1 base, the J end by 2 bases, with 6 bases between.

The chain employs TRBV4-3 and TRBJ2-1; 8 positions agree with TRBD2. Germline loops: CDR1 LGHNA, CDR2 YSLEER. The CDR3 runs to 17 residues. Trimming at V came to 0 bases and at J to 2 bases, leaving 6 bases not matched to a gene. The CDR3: CASSQDKGTSTYNEQFF. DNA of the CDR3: TGCGCCAGCAGCCAAGATAAGGGGACTAGTACCTACAATGAGCAGTTCTTC.

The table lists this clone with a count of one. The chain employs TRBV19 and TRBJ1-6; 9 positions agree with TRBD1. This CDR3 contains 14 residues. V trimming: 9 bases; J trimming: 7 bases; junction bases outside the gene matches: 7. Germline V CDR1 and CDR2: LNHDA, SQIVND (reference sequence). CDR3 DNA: TGTGCCAGCCGAGGGACAGGGTTAAATTCACCCCTCCACTTT. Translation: CASRGTGLNSPLHF. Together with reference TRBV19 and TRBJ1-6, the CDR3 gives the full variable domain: DGGITQSPKYLFRKEGQNVTLSCEQNLNHDAMYWYRQDPGQGLRLIYYSQIVNDFQKGDIAEGYSVSREKKESFPLTVTSAQKNPTAFYLCASRGTGLNSPLHFGNGTRLTVT.

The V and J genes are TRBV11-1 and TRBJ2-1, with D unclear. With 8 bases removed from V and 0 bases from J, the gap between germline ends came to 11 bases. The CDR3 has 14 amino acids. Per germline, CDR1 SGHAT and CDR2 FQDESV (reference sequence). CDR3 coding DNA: TGTGCCAGCGCAGTCAGTCTCTCCTACAATGAGCAGTTCTTC. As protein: CASAVSLSYNEQFF.

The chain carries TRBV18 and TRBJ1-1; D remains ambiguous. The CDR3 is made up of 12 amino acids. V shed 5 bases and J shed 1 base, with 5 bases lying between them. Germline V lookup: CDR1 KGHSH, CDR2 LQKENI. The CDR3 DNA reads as TGTGCCAGCTCAGCGCAGAACACTGAAGCTTTCTTT. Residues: CASSAQNTEAFF.

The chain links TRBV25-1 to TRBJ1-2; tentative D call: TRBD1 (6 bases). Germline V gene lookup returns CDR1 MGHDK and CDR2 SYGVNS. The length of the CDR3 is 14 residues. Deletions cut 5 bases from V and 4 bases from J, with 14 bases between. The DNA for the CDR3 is TGTGCCAGCAGTCCTTGGGGGGGCCCCTATGGCTACACCTTC. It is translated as CASSPWGGPYGYTF.

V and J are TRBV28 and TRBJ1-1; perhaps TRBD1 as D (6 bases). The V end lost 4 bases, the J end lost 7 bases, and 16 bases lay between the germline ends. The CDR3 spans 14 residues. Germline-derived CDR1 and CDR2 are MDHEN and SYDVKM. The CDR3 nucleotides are TGTGCCAGCAGTTGGATAGGGACACCCATTGAAGCTTTCTTT. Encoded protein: CASSWIGTPIEAFF.

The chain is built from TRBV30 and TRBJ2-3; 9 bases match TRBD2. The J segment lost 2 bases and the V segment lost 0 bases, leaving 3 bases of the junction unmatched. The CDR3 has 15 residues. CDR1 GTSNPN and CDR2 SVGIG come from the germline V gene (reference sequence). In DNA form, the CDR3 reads TGTGCCTGGAGTGTTCCTAGCGGGATCACAGATACGCAGTATTTT. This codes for CAWSVPSGITDTQYF.

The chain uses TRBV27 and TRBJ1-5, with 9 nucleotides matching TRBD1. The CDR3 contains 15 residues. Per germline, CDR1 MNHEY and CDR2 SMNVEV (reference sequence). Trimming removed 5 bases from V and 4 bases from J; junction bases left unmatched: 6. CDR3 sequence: CASSNGQGWNQPQHF. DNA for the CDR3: TGTGCCAGCAGTAACGGACAGGGGTGGAATCAGCCCCAGCATTTT.

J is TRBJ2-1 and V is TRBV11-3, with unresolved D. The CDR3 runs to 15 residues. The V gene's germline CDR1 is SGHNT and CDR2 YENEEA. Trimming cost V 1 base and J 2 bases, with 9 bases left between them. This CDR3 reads CASSLGGAAYNEQFF. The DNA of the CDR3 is TGTGCCAGCAGCTTAGGCGGTGCTGCCTACAATGAGCAGTTCTTC.

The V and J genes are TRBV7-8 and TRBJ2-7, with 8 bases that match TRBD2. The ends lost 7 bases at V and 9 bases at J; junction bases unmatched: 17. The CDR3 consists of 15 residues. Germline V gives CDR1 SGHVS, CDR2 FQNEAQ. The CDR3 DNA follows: TGTGCCAGCACCAGGGACCTAGCGGGTTGGACCGGGCAGTACTTC. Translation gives CASTRDLAGWTGQYF.